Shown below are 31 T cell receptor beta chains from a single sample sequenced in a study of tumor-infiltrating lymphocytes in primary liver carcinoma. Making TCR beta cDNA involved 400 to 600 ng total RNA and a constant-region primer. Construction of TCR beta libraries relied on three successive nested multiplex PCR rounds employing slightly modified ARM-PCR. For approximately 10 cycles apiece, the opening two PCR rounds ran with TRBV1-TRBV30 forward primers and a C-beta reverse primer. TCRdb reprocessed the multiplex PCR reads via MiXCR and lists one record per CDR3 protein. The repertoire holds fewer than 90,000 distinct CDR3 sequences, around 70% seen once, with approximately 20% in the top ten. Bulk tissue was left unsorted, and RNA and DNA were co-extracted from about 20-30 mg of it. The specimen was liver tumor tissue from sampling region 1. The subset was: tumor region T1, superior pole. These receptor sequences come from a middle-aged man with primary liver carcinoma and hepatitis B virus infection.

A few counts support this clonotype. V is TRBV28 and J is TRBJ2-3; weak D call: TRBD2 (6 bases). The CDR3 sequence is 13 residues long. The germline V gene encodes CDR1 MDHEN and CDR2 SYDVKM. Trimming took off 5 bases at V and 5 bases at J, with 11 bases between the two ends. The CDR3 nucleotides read TGTGCCAGCAGTGGACTATACAAAGATACGCAGTATTTT. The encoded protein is CASSGLYKDTQYF.

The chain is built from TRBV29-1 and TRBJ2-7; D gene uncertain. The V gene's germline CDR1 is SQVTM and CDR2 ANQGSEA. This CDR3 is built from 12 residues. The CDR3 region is CIVIAPPYEQYF. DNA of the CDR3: TGCATTGTGATAGCTCCACCCTACGAGCAGTACTTC.

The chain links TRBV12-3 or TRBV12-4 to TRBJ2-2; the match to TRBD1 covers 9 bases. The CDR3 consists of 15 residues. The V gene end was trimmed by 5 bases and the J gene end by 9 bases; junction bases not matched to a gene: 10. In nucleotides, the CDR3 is TGTGCCAGCAGTCCGATGACAGGGGGGATCAGGGAGCTGTTTTTT. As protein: CASSPMTGGIRELFF.

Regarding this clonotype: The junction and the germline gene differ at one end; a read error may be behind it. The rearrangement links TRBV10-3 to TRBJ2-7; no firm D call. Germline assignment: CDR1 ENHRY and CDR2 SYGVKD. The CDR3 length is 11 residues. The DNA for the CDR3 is TGTGACATCAGTGGATGGTCAGAGCAGTACTTC. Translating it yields CDISGWSEQYF.

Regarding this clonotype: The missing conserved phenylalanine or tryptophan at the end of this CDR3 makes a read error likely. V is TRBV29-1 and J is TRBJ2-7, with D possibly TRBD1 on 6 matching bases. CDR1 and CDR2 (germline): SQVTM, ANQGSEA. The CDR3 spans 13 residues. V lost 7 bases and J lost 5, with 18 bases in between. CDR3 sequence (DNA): TGCAGCGCAAGGTGGACAGTCCATGACGAGCAGTACTCC. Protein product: CSARWTVHDEQYS.

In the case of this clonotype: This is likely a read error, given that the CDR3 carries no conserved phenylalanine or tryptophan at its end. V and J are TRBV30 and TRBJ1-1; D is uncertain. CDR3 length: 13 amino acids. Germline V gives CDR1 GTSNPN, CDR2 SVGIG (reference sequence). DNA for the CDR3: TGTGCCTGGAGTACTGACGCGAACACTAAAGCTTTCATT. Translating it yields CAWSTDANTKAFI.

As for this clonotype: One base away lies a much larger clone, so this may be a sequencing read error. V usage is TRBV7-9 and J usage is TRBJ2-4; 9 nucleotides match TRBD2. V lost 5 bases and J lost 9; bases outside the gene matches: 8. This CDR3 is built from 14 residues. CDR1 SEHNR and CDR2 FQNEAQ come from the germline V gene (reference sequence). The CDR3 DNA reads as TGTGCCAGCAGCGTTAGCGGGAGTAGGAGCATTCAGTACTTC. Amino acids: CASSVSGSRSIQYF.

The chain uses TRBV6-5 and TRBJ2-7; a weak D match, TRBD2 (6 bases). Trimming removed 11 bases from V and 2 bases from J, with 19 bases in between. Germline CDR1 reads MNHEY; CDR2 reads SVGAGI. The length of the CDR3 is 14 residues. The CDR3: CASMSEGLAYEQYF. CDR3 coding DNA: TGTGCCTCCATGTCGGAGGGATTAGCCTACGAGCAGTACTTC.

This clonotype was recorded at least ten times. The CDR3 sequence is CASSPLAGENTGELFF. The DNA of the CDR3 is TGTGCCAGCAGTCCACTAGCGGGTGAAAACACCGGGGAGCTGTTTTTT. The V call is TRBV6-6, the J call TRBJ2-2; 9 positions match TRBD2. CDR3 length: 16 amino acids. CDR1 and CDR2 from the germline V gene are MNHNY and SVGAGI (reference sequence). Trimming cost V 5 bases and J 2 bases; bases outside gene matches: 6.

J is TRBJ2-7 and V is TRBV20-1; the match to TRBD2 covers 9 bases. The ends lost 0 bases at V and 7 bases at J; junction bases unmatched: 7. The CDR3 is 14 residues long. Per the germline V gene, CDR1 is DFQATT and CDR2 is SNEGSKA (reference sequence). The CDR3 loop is CSARDLLAGEEQYF. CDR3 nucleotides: TGCAGTGCTAGAGATCTACTAGCGGGCGAGGAGCAGTACTTC.

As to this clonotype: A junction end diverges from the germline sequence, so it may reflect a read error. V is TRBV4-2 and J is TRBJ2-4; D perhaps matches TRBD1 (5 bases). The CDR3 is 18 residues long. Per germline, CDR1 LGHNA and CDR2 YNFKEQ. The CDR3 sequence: CASRQEGAGKGIGNIQYF. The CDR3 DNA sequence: TGTGCCAGCAGACAAGAAGGCGCAGGGAAGGGAATTGGAAACATTCAGTACTTC.

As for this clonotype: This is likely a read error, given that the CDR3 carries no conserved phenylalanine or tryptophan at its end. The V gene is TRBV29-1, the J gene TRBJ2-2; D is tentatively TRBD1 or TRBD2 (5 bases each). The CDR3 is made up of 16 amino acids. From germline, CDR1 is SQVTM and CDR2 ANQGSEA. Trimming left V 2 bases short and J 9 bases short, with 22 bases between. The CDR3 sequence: CSVEISGGANTWELFS. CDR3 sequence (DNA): TGCAGCGTTGAAATTAGTGGGGGAGCGAACACATGGGAGCTGTTTTCT.

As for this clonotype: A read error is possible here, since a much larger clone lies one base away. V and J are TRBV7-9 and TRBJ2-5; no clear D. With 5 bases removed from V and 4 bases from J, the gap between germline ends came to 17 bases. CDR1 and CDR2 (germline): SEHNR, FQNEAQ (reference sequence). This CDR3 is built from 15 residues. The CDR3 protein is CASSPRQSSRETQYF. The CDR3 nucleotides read TGTGCCAGCAGCCCTCGCCAGAGTAGTAGAGAGACCCAGTACTTC.

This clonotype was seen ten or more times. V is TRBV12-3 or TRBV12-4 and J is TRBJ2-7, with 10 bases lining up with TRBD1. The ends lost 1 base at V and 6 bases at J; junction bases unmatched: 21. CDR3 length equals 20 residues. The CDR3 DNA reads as TGTGCCAGCAGTTTAGTCTATAGGGACAGGGGTGCGGGTCTCCCCTCCGAGCAGTACTTC. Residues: CASSLVYRDRGAGLPSEQYF.

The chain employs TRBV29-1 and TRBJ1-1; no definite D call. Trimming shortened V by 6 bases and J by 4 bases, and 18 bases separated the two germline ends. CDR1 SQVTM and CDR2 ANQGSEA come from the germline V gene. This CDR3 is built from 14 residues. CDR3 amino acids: CSVQLRRDGTEAFF. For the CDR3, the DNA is TGCAGCGTCCAACTACGGCGCGATGGCACTGAAGCTTTCTTT.

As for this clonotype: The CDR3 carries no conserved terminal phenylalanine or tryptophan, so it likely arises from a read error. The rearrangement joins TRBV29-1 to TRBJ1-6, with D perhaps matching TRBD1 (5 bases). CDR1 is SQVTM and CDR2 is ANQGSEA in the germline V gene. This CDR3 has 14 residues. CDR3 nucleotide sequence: TGCAGTGTCCGTACCGGACAAACGGCTTCACCCCTCCACTCT. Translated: CSVRTGQTASPLHS.

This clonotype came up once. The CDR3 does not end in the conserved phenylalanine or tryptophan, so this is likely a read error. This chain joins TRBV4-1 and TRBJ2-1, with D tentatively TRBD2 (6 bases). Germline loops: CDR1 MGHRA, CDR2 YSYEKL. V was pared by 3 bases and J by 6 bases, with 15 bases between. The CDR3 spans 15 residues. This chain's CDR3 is CASSHQRANINEQFY. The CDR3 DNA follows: TGCGCCAGCAGCCACCAGCGGGCCAATATCAATGAGCAGTTCTAC.

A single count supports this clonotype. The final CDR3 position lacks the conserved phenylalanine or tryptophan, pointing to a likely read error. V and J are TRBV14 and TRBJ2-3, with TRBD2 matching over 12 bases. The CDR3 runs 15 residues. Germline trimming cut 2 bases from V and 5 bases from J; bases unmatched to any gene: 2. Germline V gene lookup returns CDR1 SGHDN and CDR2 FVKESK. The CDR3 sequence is CASSQRTSGIDTQYS. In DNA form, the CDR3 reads TGTGCCAGCAGCCAAAGGACTAGCGGGATAGATACGCAGTATTCT.

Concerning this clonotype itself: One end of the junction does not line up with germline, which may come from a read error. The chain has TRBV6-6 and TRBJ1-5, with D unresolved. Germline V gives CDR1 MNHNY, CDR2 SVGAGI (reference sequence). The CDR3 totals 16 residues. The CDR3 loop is CASNYRVEYSNQPQHF. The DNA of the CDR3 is TGTGCTAGCAATTACCGAGTAGAGTATAGCAATCAGCCACAGCATTTT.

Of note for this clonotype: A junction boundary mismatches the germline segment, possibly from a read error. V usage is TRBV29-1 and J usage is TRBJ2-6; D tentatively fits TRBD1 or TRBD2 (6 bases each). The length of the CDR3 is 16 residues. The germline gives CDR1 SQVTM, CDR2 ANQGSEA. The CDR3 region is CSVDTNGGSGANVLTF. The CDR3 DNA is TGCAGCGTAGATACTAACGGGGGCTCTGGGGCCAATGTCCTGACTTTC. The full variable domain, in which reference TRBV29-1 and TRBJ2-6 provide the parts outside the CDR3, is SAVISQKPSRDICQRGTSLTIQCQVDSQVTMMFWYRQQPGQSLTLIATANQGSEATYESGFVIDKFPISRPNLTFSTLTVSNMSPEDSSIYLCSVDTNGGSGANVLTFGAGSRLTVL.

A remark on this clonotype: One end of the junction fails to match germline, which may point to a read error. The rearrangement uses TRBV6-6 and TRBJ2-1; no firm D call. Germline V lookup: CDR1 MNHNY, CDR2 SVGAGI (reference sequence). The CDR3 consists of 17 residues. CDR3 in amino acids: CASSYGEMESSYNEEFF. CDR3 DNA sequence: TGTGCCAGTAGTTATGGAGAAATGGAGAGCTCCTACAATGAGGAGTTCTTC.

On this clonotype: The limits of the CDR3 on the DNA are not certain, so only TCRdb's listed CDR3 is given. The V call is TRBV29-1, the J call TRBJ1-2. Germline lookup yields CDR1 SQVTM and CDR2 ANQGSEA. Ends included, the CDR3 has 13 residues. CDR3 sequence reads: CIVEFDSLYGCTF.

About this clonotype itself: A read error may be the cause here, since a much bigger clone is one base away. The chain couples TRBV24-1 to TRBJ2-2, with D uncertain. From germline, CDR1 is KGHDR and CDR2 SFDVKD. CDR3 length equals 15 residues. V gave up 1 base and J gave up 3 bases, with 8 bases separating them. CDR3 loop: CATSDLAWDTGELFF. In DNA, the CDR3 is TGTGCCACCAGTGATTTAGCGTGGGACACCGGGGAGCTGTTTTTT.

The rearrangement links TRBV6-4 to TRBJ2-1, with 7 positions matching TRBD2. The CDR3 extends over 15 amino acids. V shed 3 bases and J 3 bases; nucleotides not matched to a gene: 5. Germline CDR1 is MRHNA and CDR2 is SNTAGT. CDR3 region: CASSESGGGYNEQFF. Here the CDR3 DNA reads TGTGCCAGCAGTGAATCTGGGGGGGGCTACAATGAGCAGTTCTTC.

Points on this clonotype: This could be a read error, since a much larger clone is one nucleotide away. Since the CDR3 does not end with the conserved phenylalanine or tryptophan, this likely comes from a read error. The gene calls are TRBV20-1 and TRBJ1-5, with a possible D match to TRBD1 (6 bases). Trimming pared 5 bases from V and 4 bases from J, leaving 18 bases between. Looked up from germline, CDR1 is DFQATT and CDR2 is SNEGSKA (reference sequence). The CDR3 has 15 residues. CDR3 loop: CSAVQGVRANQPQHS. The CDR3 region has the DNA TGCAGTGCTGTACAGGGAGTGAGGGCGAATCAGCCCCAGCATTCT.

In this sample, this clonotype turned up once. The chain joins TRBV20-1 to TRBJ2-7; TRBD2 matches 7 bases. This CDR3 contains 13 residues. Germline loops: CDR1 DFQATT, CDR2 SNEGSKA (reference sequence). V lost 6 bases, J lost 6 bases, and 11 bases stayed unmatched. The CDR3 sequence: CSAQRDQTAEQYF. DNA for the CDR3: TGCAGTGCGCAGCGGGACCAGACGGCCGAGCAGTACTTC.

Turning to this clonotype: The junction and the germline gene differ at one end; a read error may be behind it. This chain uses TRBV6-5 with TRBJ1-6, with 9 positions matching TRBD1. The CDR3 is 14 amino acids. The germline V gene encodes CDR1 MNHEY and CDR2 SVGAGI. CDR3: CVSNYRTGETPLHF. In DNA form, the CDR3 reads TGTGTCAGCAATTATAGGACAGGGGAAACACCCCTCCACTTT.

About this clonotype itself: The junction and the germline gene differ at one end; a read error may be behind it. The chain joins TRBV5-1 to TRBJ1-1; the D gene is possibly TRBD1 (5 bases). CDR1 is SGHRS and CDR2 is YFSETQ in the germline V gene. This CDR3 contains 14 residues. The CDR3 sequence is CASSFDSMNTEACF. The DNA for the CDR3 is TGCGCCAGCAGCTTCGACAGCATGAACACTGAAGCTTGCTTT. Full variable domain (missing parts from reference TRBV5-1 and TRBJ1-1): KAGVTQTPRYLIKTRGQQVTLSCSPISGHRSVSWYQQTPGQGLQFLFEYFSETQRNKGNFPGRFSGRQFSNSRSEMNVSTLELGDSALYLCASSFDSMNTEACFGQGTRLTVV.

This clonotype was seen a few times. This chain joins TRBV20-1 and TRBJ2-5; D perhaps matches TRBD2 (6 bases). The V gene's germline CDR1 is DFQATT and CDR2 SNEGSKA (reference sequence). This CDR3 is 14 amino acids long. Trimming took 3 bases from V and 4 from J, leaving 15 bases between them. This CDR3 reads CSARVVRGGETQYF. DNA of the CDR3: TGCAGTGCTAGGGTGGTGCGGGGTGGAGAGACCCAGTACTTC.

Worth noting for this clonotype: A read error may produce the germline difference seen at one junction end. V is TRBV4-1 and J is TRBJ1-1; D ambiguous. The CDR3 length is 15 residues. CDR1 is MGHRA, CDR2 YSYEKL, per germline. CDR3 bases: TGCGTCAGCAGCCAAGATCCGGGGAGGAACACTGAACCTTTCTTT. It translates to CVSSQDPGRNTEPFF.

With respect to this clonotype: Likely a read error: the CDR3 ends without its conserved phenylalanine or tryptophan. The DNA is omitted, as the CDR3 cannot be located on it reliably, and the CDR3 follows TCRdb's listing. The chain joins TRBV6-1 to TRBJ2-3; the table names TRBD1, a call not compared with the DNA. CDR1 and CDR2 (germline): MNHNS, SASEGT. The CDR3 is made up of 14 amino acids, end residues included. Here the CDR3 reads CASSATGSADTLYL.